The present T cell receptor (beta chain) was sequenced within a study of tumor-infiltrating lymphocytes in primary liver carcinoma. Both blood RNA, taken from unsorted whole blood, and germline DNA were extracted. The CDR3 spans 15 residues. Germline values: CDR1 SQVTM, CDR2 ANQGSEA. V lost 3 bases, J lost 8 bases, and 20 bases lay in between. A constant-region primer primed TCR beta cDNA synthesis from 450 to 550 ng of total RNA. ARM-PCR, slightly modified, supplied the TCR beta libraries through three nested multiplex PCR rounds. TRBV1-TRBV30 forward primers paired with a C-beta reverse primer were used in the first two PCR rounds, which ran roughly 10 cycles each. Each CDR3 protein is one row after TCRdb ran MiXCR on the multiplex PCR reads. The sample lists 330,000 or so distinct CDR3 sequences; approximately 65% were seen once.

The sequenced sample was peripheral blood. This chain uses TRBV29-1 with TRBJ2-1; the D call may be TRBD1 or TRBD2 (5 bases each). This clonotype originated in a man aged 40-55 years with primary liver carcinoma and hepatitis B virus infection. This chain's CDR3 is CSVDPSGLPRYEQFF. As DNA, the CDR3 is TGCAGCGTTGACCCCTCGGGGCTCCCTAGGTATGAGCAGTTCTTC.